This T cell receptor (beta chain) was obtained from a study of Ad26.COV2.S vaccination and SARS-CoV-2 variants. Whole-study findings and limits: The TCR breadth and depth analyses may have understated or missed part of the total T cell responses. Vaccinees and placebo recipients showed similar non-spike TCR breadth. While placebo recipients had lower spike-specific TCR breadth, vaccine recipients had more.

The assay was immunoSEQ multiplex PCR, and TCRdb's table has in-frame clones only and misses some. The sample has about 140,000 clones, approximately 90% seen once. Trimming shortened V by 3 bases and J by 4 bases, and 15 bases separated the two germline ends. The germline V gene encodes CDR1 SGHRS and CDR2 YFSETQ. The CDR3 runs 15 residues. Worth noting for this clone: The antigen remains undetermined.

The chain combines TRBV5-1 with TRBJ2-3; TRBD1 or TRBD2 may be the D gene (5 bases each). This specimen consisted of peripheral blood, obtained after recovery from COVID-19. This clonotype was obtained from a human donor who had recovered from COVID-19. CDR3 loop: CASSSRPRGPDTQYF. The DNA of the CDR3 is TGCGCCAGCAGCTCGCGCCCCCGGGGCCCAGATACGCAGTATTTT.